This T cell receptor (beta chain) was sequenced during a study of shared clonotypes between healthy human individuals (dated by TCRdb to about 2020). In the study overall: The cohort comprised a couple of women and a few men aged 18 to 49 years. For each donor, CD4 naive and CD4 memory were each given three plates, CD8 naive was given two plates, and CD8 memory was given one plate. Blood TCR repertoires of a handful of healthy adults were deeply sequenced to estimate repertoire size and the extent of clonotype sharing between individuals. Different laboratories and diverse techniques were used to prepare libraries and sequence TCR repertoires, to increase sequencing depth and limit assay-specific biases. Per donor, leukapheresis produced somewhere between about 0.94 and 9.5 billion PBMCs.

The full study reports these points: Naive subsets generally had larger estimated clonotype richness than memory subsets. The genetic and exposure-history diversity represented was limited by the small number of donors. Pairwise subsampling led to the expectation that sequencing depth would affect the degree of clonotype sharing among donors. Rarefaction of sorted-subset datasets indicated incomplete sequencing despite the large sequencing depth. Only blood was sampled, and tissue TCR repertoires likely differ from those in blood. Sharing across a few donors was observed for roughly 5% of naive CD4, less than 4% of naive CD8, around 2.5% of memory CD4, and around 0.4% of memory CD8 clonotypes. Compared with non-shared clonotypes, the clonotypes found in all four sorted-subset donors had higher generation probabilities.

According to the germline V gene, CDR1 reads SNHLY and CDR2 reads FYNNEI. Between the V and J ends, shortened by 8 bases and 1 base respectively, the junction contains 13 bases. Taken from cysteine to phenylalanine, the CDR3 has 14 residues. Only the CDR3 part of the read is kept: 42 bases, read in frame from the first base. CD8 naive samples consisted of CD45RO-negative cells that were positively selected for CCR7, yielding a CD45RA+CCR7+ population without TemRA cells. Healthy HIV-negative adults with no recently reported acute infections or vaccinations were included as donors. All donors were Caucasian adults living in Nashville, Tennessee, USA. Blood was collected by leukapheresis, and PBMCs were isolated by Ficoll-Histopaque density gradient centrifugation and then cryopreserved in liquid nitrogen vapor phase. Analytical flow cytometry was used to check the purity and quantity of every magnetically sorted T cell population. Genomic DNA was isolated from every sorted fraction and measured by UV absorbance on a Nanodrop 2000c.

Using the deep immunoSEQ assay, multiplex PCR amplified TCR CDR3 regions from genomic DNA. Extracted genomic DNA from each cell subset was distributed evenly across all wells of several immunoSEQ 96-well plates, and each plate was treated as a replicate. Each replicate PCR for sorted subsets received 150 to 250 ng genomic DNA, equal to roughly 29,000 T cell genomes. Purified libraries were quantified with a Qubit 3.0 fluorometer, sized on a Bioanalyzer 2100, and re-quantified with the KAPA Library Quantification kit. Each immunoSEQ 96-well plate was sequenced on its own single-read 150-cycle Illumina NextSeq 550 flow cell. The study's processing was this. Because only junctional sequences without quality scores were contained in the immunoSEQ output, filtering matching that applied to full-length reads could not be performed. Sequences were annotated with PyIR, a Python wrapper for IgBLAST v1.9, using IMGT germline references to assign V/J genes and CDR3. Reads were removed for weak V/J assignments (E-value above 1e-6), missing CDR3, stop codons, out-of-frame junctions, or ambiguous translated residues. A V3J clonotype was defined by an identical inferred V gene, J gene, and CDR3 amino acid sequence. Percentage overlap between repertoires was calculated by dividing the number of shared unique clonotypes by the size of the smaller repertoire. Three approaches were used to assess repertoire richness: RTK rarefaction, the Chao1 estimator, and Recon v2.1 estimates of unobserved clonotypes. Generation probabilities were computed with OLGA for all TCRbeta clonotypes obtained by the gDNA method from several donors. The immuneACCESS repertoire file appears here via TCRdb, limited to in-frame rearrangements. These files lack a portion of the clones; in checked studies, under half of the deficit traces to unresolved V genes, and the cause of the others is not known. The V and J calls and clone size come from that table; D and trimming were worked out from the DNA. The sample table lists about 800,000 clones, 96% of them with a count of one. The ten largest clones add up to about 0.21% of the sample.

On this clone: Its antigen specificity is not known. Base qualities are missing; no much larger clone stands one base away.

The rearrangement joined TRBV2 to TRBJ2-3; the D segment cannot be called with confidence. The sequence derives from a man aged 25-40 years in good health. Sequencing was carried out using naive CD8+ T cells sorted from blood. The sample's cell subset or site label, in plain terms: CD45RA+CCR7+. Here the CDR3 is given as CASSLGYGTDTQYF. The sequenced DNA: TGTGCCAGCTCCCTAGGGTATGGCACAGATACGCAGTATTTT. Where the CDR3 stops, the reference TRBV2 and TRBJ2-3 genes take over; the full variable domain is EPEVTQTPSHQVTQMGQEVILRCVPISNHLYFYWYRQILGQKVEFLVSFYNNEISEKSEIFDDQFSVERPDGSNFTLKIRSTKLEDSAMYFCASSLGYGTDTQYFGPGTRLTVL.